A single sample is the source of the 11 T cell receptor beta chains below, sequenced in a study of blood T cell repertoires in COVID-19. Using immunoSEQ multiplex PCR, the repertoire was profiled, and TCRdb retains in-frame clones only, with some absent. The top ten clones hold under 4.5% of a sample with 90,000 to 140,000 clones, 65% to 90% of them seen once. Sequenced: peripheral blood. The source of these receptors is a man aged 50 to 59 with acute or convalescent COVID-19.

This clone was found a few times. This sequence joins TRBV19 and TRBJ1-5; no reliable D call. This CDR3 region has 13 residues. Trimming shortened V by 5 bases and J by 5 bases, and 10 bases separated the two germline ends. Germline V gene lookup returns CDR1 LNHDA and CDR2 SQIVND (reference sequence). The CDR3 region has the DNA TGTGCCAGTAGTGAGGGCACTTATCAGCCCCAGCATTTT. It yields the protein CASSEGTYQPQHF. The whole variable domain, remainder taken from reference TRBV19 and TRBJ1-5, is DGGITQSPKYLFRKEGQNVTLSCEQNLNHDAMYWYRQDPGQGLRLIYYSQIVNDFQKGDIAEGYSVSREKKESFPLTVTSAQKNPTAFYLCASSEGTYQPQHFGDGTRLSIL.

The chain joins TRBV18 to TRBJ1-4; no firm D call. V was shortened by 4 bases and J by 7 bases, with 10 bases between the two germline ends. The germline gives CDR1 KGHSH, CDR2 LQKENI. This CDR3 comprises 13 residues. For the CDR3, the DNA is TGTGCCAGCTCACGGGAGGAGGGTGAAAAACTGTTTTTT. Translated: CASSREEGEKLFF.

The V call is TRBV7-2, the J call TRBJ2-5; TRBD2 might be the D (5 bases). The CDR3 is 15 amino acids. The germline V gene has CDR1 SGHTA and CDR2 FQGNSA. Trimming shortened V by 1 base and J by 3 bases, and 12 bases separated the two germline ends. CDR3 protein: CASSLVSWGEETQYF. DNA of the CDR3: TGTGCCAGCAGCTTAGTATCGTGGGGAGAAGAGACCCAGTACTTC.

The table lists this clone with a count of one. One end of the junction fails to match germline, which may point to a read error. This chain connects TRBV20-1 to TRBJ2-3; D might be TRBD2 (6 bases). The CDR3 contains 11 residues. Per germline, CDR1 DFQATT and CDR2 SNEGSKA (reference sequence). The CDR3 is CSARAPGLLLF. CDR3 nucleotide sequence: TGCAGTGCTAGAGCCCCGGGACTGCTCCTTTTT.

CDR3 bases: TGTGCCAGCAGTCCGGGGGGGGCGACCGACGGGACAGATACGCAGTATTTT. Translating it yields CASSPGGATDGTDTQYF. This chain uses TRBV6-6 with TRBJ2-3; 8 bases are shared with TRBD2. Unmatched junction bases numbered 13, after V lost 5 bases and J lost 3 bases. Germline V lookup: CDR1 MNHNY, CDR2 SVGAGI (reference sequence). The CDR3 has 17 amino acids.

V gene TRBV27 combines with J gene TRBJ2-5; 9 bases fit TRBD2. The CDR3 has 13 residues. V trimming: 3 bases; J trimming: 5 bases; junction bases outside the gene matches: 1. Germline CDR1 is MNHEY and CDR2 is SMNVEV (reference sequence). For the CDR3, the DNA is TGTGCCAGCAGTTTCAGCGGGGGGGAGACCCAGTACTTC. As protein: CASSFSGGETQYF.

V is TRBV7-5 and J is TRBJ1-6; the D call TRBD1 from the table was never checked on the DNA. TRBV7-5 is given as a pseudogene. The CDR3 covers 16 residues. As DNA, the CDR3 is TGTGCCAGAAGCTTAGACAGGGTGTACTATAATTCACCCCTCCACTTT. It is translated as CARSLDRVYYNSPLHF.

The V gene is TRBV6-5, the J gene TRBJ2-2; D is perhaps TRBD1 (5 bases). The CDR3 contains 15 residues. V lost 7 bases and J lost 6, with 18 bases in between. The germline gives CDR1 MNHEY, CDR2 SVGAGI. CDR3 residues: CASMITRVGPGELFF. As DNA, the CDR3 is TGTGCCAGCATGATCACCAGGGTTGGCCCCGGGGAGCTGTTTTTT.

The rearrangement links TRBV6-5 to TRBJ1-2; D remains ambiguous. Trimming took off 6 bases at V and 10 bases at J, with 15 bases between the two ends. The germline V gene encodes CDR1 MNHEY and CDR2 SVGAGI. CDR3 length equals 12 residues. The CDR3 reads CASSPFRGHYTF. CDR3 sequence (DNA): TGTGCCAGCAGCCCCTTTCGGGGTCACTACACCTTC.

The chain combines TRBV5-4 with TRBJ1-2, with a possible D match to TRBD1 (5 bases). Trimming pared 7 bases from V and 0 bases from J, leaving 16 bases between. The CDR3 spans 15 residues. Germline CDR1 and CDR2: SGHNT and YYREEE (reference sequence). CDR3 sequence (DNA): TGTGCCAGCGGTGGGTGGGGCAGTTCTAACTATGGCTACACCTTC. It translates to CASGGWGSSNYGYTF.

J is TRBJ1-4 and V is TRBV7-9; 8 bases line up with TRBD1. The V gene end was trimmed by 5 bases and the J gene end by 8 bases; junction bases not matched to a gene: 10. This CDR3 region has 15 residues. Germline CDR1 SEHNR, CDR2 FQNEAQ (reference sequence). The DNA of the CDR3 is TGTGCCAGCAGCCGGACCCAGGGGGCGCAGGAAAAACTGTTTTTT. Translation gives CASSRTQGAQEKLFF.